The 15 T cell receptor beta chains given below trace back to one sample, sequenced in a study of T cells after yellow fever vaccination. TCRdb analysed the 5' RACE reads with MiXCR anew, one entry per CDR3 protein. This sample yields about 630,000 distinct CDR3 sequences, of which 9% to 15% are seen a single time; 15% belongs to the top ten. Source: PBMCs, taken on the day of the yellow fever booster vaccination. The receptors come from a man aged 30 to 39 who received the YFV17D yellow fever vaccine.

This clonotype was recorded at least ten times. The chain employs TRBV25-1 and TRBJ2-7, with unresolved D. The CDR3 contains 11 residues. CDR1 is MGHDK, CDR2 SYGVNS, per germline. V lost 8 bases and J lost 3, with 8 bases in between. CDR3 sequence: CASALFYEQYF. Here the CDR3 DNA reads TGTGCCAGCGCTCTTTTCTACGAGCAGTACTTC.

This clonotype appeared a few times. The chain is built from TRBV3-1 and TRBJ2-7; no clear D gene. This CDR3 is 13 amino acids long. Per the germline V gene, CDR1 is LGHDT and CDR2 is YNNKEL (reference sequence). Trimming took off 3 bases at V and 4 bases at J, with 10 bases between the two ends. As DNA, the CDR3 is TGTGCCAGCAGCCATCTGGAACAGTACGAGCAGTACTTC. Translated: CASSHLEQYEQYF.

A few counts support this clonotype. V gene TRBV10-3 combines with J gene TRBJ2-2; D is undetermined. The CDR3 is made up of 12 amino acids. Germline CDR1 reads ENHRY; CDR2 reads SYGVKD. V lost 10 bases and J lost 0, with 6 bases in between. The CDR3 DNA sequence: TGTGCCACCAGCGCGAACACCGGGGAGCTGTTTTTT. It encodes CATSANTGELFF.

The rearrangement joins TRBV7-9 to TRBJ1-1; 10 bases line up with TRBD1. Trimming removed 5 bases from V and 4 bases from J; junction bases left unmatched: 4. This CDR3 region has 14 residues. The V gene's germline CDR1 is SEHNR and CDR2 FQNEAQ (reference sequence). The CDR3 protein is CASSKGQGGTEAFF. In DNA, the CDR3 is TGTGCCAGCAGCAAAGGACAGGGGGGCACTGAAGCTTTCTTT.

This chain joins TRBV4-3 and TRBJ2-1; tentatively, D is TRBD2 (6 bases). Germline V CDR1 and CDR2: LGHNA, YSLEER. Trimming stripped 0 bases from V and 4 bases from J, with 13 bases between. CDR3 length: 16 residues. The chain's CDR3 is CASSQEVAGSYNEQFF. As DNA, the CDR3 is TGCGCCAGCAGCCAAGAGGTCGCGGGATCTTACAATGAGCAGTTCTTC.

For the CDR3, the DNA is TGCGCCAGCAGCTCGGGACTAGCGGAAAACAATGAGCAGTTCTTC. Protein product: CASSSGLAENNEQFF. The genes are TRBV5-1 and TRBJ2-1; 11 nucleotides align to TRBD2. The J segment lost 5 bases and the V segment lost 3 bases, leaving 4 bases of the junction unmatched. CDR1 is SGHRS, CDR2 YFSETQ, per germline. This CDR3 is 15 amino acids long.

This clonotype was recorded a few times. The V and J genes are TRBV25-1 and TRBJ2-1; weak D call: TRBD2 (5 bases). V was cut by 6 bases and J by 7 bases, with 16 bases left in between. The CDR3 contains 14 residues. Looked up from germline, CDR1 is MGHDK and CDR2 is SYGVNS. CDR3 loop: CASRGSSGWNEQFF. CDR3 nucleotide sequence: TGTGCCAGCAGGGGGTCGTCGGGGTGGAATGAGCAGTTCTTC.

The chain uses TRBV7-2 and TRBJ2-1; no clear D gene. This CDR3 comprises 12 residues. V was shortened by 6 bases and J by 8 bases, with 11 bases between the two germline ends. CDR1 and CDR2 from the germline V gene are SGHTA and FQGNSA. DNA of the CDR3: TGTGCCAGCAGTCATGTAAACGATGAGCAGTTCTTC. This codes for CASSHVNDEQFF. The whole variable domain, filled in from reference TRBV7-2 and TRBJ2-1, reads GAGVSQSPSNKVTEKGKDVELRCDPISGHTALYWYRQSLGQGLEFLIYFQGNSAPDKSGLPSDRFSAERTGGSVSTLTIQRTQQEDSAVYLCASSHVNDEQFFGPGTRLTVL.

Ten or more counts support this clonotype. The chain links TRBV15 to TRBJ2-1, with a possible D match to TRBD2 (5 bases). The CDR3 contains 14 residues. From germline, CDR1 is LNHNV and CDR2 YYDKDF (reference sequence). Trimming took 9 bases from V and 0 from J, leaving 12 bases between them. The CDR3 is CATRAVSSYNEQFF. CDR3 sequence (DNA): TGTGCCACACGAGCGGTAAGCTCCTACAATGAGCAGTTCTTC.

This rearrangement joins TRBV6-1 to TRBJ2-1; 8 bases align to TRBD2. The CDR3 runs to 13 residues. With V trimmed by 7 bases and J by 3 bases, 2 bases remained unmatched. The germline V gene encodes CDR1 MNHNS and CDR2 SASEGT. The DNA of the CDR3 is TGTGCCAGCACTAGCGGGTTCTACAATGAGCAGTTCTTC. It encodes CASTSGFYNEQFF.

This clonotype was detected only a few times. The chain recombines TRBV20-1 with TRBJ2-1; D call uncertain. Trimming left V 0 bases short and J 5 bases short, with 5 bases between. CDR3 size: 12 residues. Germline V gene lookup returns CDR1 DFQATT and CDR2 SNEGSKA (reference sequence). The CDR3 nucleotides are TGCAGTGCTAGAGATCGGAACAATGAGCAGTTCTTC. Amino acids: CSARDRNNEQFF.

This clonotype showed up just a few times. The chain employs TRBV29-1 and TRBJ1-1; 7 bases fit TRBD1. Germline values: CDR1 SQVTM, CDR2 ANQGSEA. The CDR3 runs 11 residues. V lost 4 bases, J lost 8 bases, and 4 bases stayed unmatched. The DNA of the CDR3 is TGCAGCGTTGTCCGGGACAGCGAAGCTTTCTTT. It encodes CSVVRDSEAFF.

As DNA, the CDR3 is TGCGCCAGCAGCCAAGGGGATAGGAGAGACACCGGGGAGCTGTTTTTT. Protein product: CASSQGDRRDTGELFF. The chain couples TRBV4-1 to TRBJ2-2; the D is unclear. V was trimmed by 1 base and J by 3 bases, leaving 12 bases between them. CDR1 and CDR2 (germline): MGHRA, YSYEKL. The CDR3 is 16 residues long.

This CDR3 is CASSLLQATPYEQYF. CDR3 DNA: TGTGCCAGCAGCTTGCTCCAGGCGACCCCCTACGAGCAGTACTTC. The chain recombines TRBV5-6 with TRBJ2-7; D ambiguous. The CDR3 spans 15 residues. Trimming shortened V by 1 base and J by 2 bases, and 13 bases separated the two germline ends. The V gene's germline CDR1 is SGHDT and CDR2 YYEEEE. The full variable domain, its missing parts supplied by reference TRBV5-6 and TRBJ2-7, is DAGVTQSPTHLIKTRGQQVTLRCSPKSGHDTVSWYQQALGQGPQFIFQYYEEEERQRGNFPDRFSGHQFPNYSSELNVNALLLGDSALYLCASSLLQATPYEQYFGPGTRLTVT.

The rearrangement uses TRBV14 and TRBJ1-3; D gene unclear. CDR1 and CDR2 from the germline V gene are SGHDN and FVKESK. This CDR3 has 17 amino acids. Trimming shortened V by 2 bases and J by 1 base, and 15 bases separated the two germline ends. CDR3 in amino acids: CASSQLASQLSGNTIYF. In DNA form, the CDR3 reads TGTGCCAGCAGCCAATTGGCTTCGCAGTTGTCTGGAAACACCATATATTTT.